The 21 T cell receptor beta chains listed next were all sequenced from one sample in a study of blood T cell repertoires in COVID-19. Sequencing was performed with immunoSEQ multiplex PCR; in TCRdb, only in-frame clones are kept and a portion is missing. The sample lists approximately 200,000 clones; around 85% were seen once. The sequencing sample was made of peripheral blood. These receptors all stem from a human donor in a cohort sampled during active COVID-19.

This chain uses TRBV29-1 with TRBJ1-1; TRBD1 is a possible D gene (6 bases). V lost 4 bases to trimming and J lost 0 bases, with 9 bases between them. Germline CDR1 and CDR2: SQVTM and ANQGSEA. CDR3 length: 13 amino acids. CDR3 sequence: CSVVRTVNTEAFF. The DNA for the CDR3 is TGCAGCGTTGTCCGGACAGTGAACACTGAAGCTTTCTTT.

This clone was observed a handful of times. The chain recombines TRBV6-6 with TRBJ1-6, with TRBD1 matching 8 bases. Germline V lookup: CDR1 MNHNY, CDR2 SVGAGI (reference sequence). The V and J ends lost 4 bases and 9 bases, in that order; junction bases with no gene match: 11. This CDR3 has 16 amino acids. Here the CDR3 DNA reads TGTGCCAGCAGTTTGGGTGGACAGGGTGATGGTTCACCCCTCCACTTT. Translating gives CASSLGGQGDGSPLHF.

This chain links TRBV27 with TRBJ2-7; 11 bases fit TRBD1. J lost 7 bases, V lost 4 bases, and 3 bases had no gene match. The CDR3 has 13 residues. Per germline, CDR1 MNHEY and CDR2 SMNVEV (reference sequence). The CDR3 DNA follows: TGTGCCAGCAGTTGGACAGGGGGCGGGGAGCAGTACTTC. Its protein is CASSWTGGGEQYF.

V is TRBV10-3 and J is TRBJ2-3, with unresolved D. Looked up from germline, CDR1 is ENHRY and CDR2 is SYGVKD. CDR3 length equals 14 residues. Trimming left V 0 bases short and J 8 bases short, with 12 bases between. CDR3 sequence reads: CAISESARFGTQYF. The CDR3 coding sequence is TGTGCCATCAGTGAGTCGGCTAGATTCGGTACGCAGTATTTT.

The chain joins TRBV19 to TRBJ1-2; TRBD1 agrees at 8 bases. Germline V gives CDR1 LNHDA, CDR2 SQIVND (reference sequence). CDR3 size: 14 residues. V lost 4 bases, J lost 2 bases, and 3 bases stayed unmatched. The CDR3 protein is CASSTRQGNYGYTF. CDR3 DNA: TGTGCCAGTAGTACCCGACAGGGGAACTATGGCTACACCTTC.

The CDR3 spells CASSSARTGNTGELFF. CDR3 bases: TGTGCCAGCAGCTCCGCTAGGACAGGGAACACCGGGGAGCTGTTTTTT. The V gene is TRBV7-2, the J gene TRBJ2-2; TRBD1 agrees at 7 bases. Germline V gene sequence: CDR1 SGHTA, CDR2 FQGNSA. The CDR3 extends over 16 amino acids. V gave up 4 bases and J gave up 1 base; unmatched junction bases: 6. The full variable domain, in which reference TRBV7-2 and TRBJ2-2 provide the parts outside the CDR3, is GAGVSQSPSNKVTEKGKDVELRCDPISGHTALYWYRQSLGQGLEFLIYFQGNSAPDKSGLPSDRFSAERTGGSVSTLTIQRTQQEDSAVYLCASSSARTGNTGELFFGEGSRLTVL.

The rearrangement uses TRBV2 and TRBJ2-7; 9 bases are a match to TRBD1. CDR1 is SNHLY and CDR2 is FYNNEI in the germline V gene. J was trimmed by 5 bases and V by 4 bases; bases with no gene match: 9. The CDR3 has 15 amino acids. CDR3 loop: CASSALWDRAHEQYF. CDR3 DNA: TGTGCCAGCAGTGCCCTATGGGACAGGGCCCACGAGCAGTACTTC.

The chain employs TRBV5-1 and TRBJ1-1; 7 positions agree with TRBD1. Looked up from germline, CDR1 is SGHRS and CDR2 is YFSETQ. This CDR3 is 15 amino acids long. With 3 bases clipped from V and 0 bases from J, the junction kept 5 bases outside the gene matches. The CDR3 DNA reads TGCGCCAGCAGCTCAAAGACAGGGATGAACACTGAAGCTTTCTTT. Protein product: CASSSKTGMNTEAFF.

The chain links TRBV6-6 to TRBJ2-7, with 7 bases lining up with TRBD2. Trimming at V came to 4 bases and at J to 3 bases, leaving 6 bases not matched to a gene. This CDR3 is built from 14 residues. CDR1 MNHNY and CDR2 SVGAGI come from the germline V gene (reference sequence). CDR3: CASSLGRDDYEQYF. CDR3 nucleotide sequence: TGTGCCAGCAGTTTAGGGAGGGACGACTACGAGCAGTACTTC.

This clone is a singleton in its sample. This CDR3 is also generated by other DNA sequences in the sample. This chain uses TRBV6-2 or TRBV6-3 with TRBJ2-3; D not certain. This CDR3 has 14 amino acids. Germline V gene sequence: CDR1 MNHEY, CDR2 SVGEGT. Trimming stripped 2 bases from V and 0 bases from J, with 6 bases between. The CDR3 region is CASSYRVSTDTQYF. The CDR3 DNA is TGTGCCAGCAGTTACCGGGTCAGCACAGATACGCAGTATTTT.

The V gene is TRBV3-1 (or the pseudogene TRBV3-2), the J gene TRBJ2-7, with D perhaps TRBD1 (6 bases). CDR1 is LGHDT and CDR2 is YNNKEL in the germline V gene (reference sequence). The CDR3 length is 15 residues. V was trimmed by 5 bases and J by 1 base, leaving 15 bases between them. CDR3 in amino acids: CASSTLRGFSYEQYF. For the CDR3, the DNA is TGTGCCAGCAGCACCCTCAGGGGATTTTCCTACGAGCAGTACTTC.

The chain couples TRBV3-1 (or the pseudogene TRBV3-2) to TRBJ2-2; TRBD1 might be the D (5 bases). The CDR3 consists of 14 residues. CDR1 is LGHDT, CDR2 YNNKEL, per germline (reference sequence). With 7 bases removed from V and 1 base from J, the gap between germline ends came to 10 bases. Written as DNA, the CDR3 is TGTGCCAGCACCGTGGGGCAGAACACCGGGGAGCTGTTTTTT. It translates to CASTVGQNTGELFF.

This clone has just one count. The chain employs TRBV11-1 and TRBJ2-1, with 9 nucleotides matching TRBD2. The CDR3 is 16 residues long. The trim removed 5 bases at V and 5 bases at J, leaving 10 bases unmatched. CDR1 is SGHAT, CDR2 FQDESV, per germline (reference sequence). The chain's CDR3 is CASSGGRLAVDNEQFF. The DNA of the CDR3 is TGTGCCAGCAGCGGAGGTAGACTAGCGGTTGACAATGAGCAGTTCTTC.

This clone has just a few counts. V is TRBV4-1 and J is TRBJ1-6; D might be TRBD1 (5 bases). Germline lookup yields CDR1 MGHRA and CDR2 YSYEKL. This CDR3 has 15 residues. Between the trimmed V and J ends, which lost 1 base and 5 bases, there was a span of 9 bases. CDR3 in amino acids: CASSQVPGDNSPLHF. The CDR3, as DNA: TGCGCCAGCAGCCAAGTGCCGGGGGATAATTCACCCCTCCACTTT.

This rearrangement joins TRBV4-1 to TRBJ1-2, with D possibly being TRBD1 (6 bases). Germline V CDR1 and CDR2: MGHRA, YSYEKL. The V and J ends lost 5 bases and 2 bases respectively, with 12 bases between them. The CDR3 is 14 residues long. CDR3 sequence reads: CASSENRANYGYTF. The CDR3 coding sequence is TGCGCCAGCAGCGAAAACAGGGCAAACTATGGCTACACCTTC.

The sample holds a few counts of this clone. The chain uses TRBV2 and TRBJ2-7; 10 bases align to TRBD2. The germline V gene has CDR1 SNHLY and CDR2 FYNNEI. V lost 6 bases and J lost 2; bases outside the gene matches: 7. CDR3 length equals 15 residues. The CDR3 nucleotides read TGTGCCAGCAGCCCTACTAGCGGGATGCCCTACGAGCAGTACTTC. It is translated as CASSPTSGMPYEQYF.

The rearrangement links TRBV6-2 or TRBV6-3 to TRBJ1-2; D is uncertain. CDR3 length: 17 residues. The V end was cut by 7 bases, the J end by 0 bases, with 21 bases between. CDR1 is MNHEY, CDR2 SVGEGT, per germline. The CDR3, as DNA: TGTGCCAGCACCCCTGGGGAAGCTTTGGGAGCTAACTATGGCTACACCTTC. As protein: CASTPGEALGANYGYTF.

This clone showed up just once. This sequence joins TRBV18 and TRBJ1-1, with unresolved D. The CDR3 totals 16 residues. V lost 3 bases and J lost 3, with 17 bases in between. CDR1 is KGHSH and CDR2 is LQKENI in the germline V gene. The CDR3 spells CASSPSAGRTDTEAFF. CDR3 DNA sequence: TGTGCCAGCTCACCCTCGGCGGGTAGGACGGACACTGAAGCTTTCTTT. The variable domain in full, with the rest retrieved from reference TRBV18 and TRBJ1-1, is NAGVMQNPRHLVRRRGQEARLRCSPMKGHSHVYWYRQLPEEGLKFMVYLQKENIIDESGMPKERFSAEFPKEGPSILRIQQVVRGDSAAYFCASSPSAGRTDTEAFFGQGTRLTVV.

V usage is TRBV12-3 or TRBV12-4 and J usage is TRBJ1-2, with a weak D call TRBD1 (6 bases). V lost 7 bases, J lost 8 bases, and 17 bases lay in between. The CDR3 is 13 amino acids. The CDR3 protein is CASTLGHRQGYTF. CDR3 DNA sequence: TGTGCCAGCACCCTGGGACACCGCCAGGGCTACACCTTC.

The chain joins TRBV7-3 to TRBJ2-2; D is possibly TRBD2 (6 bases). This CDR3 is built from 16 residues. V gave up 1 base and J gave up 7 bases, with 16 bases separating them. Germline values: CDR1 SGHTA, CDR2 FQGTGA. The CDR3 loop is CASSLNPAGQLGELFF. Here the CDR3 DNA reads TGTGCCAGCAGCTTAAACCCAGCGGGCCAGCTCGGGGAGCTGTTTTTT.

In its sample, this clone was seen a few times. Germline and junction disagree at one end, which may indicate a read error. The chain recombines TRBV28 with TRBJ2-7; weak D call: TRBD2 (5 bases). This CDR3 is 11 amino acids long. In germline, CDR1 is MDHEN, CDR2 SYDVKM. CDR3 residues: CASRLWREQYF. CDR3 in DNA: TGTGCCAGCAGGTTATGGAGGGAGCAGTACTTC. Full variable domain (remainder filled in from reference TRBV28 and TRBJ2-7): DVKVTQSSRYLVKRTGEKVFLECVQDMDHENMFWYRQDPGLGLRLIYFSYDVKMKEKGDIPEGYSVSREKKERFSLILESASTNQTSMYLCASRLWREQYFGPGTRLTVT.